This record covers a single T cell receptor beta chain. Profiling relied on immunoSEQ multiplex PCR, and the TCRdb table lists in-frame clones only, not all of them. The table shows 170,000 or so clones, with under 85% occurring only once. This sample was taken from a study of blood T cell repertoires in COVID-19. The CDR3 runs 13 residues. Germline CDR1 reads MDHEN; CDR2 reads SYDVKM. The V end was cut by 7 bases, the J end by 9 bases, with 16 bases between. The sample comprised peripheral blood. This receptor was taken from a woman in her seventies with COVID-19, enrolled during active disease. The chain links TRBV28 to TRBJ2-1; TRBD2 is a possible D gene (6 bases). The CDR3 coding sequence is TGTGCCAGCACCCCGTCGGGAGTTGGTGAGCAGTTCTTC. This gives the protein CASTPSGVGEQFF.